The next 27 T cell receptor beta chains were all read from a single sample in a study of cytomegalovirus exposure and HLA in healthy donors. Amplification used 60 Vbeta primers and 13 Jbeta primers. Sequencing was performed with immunoSEQ multiplex PCR; in TCRdb, only in-frame clones are kept and a portion is missing. The table lists approximately 88,000 clones, over 75% of them singletons. Sequencing was done on a sample of PBMCs. The receptors shown here come from a man aged 50 to 59 in good health and CMV-seropositive.

The V gene is TRBV7-7, the J gene TRBJ2-2; the match to TRBD1 covers 8 bases. Germline V gives CDR1 SSHAT, CDR2 FNYEAQ (reference sequence). The trim removed 5 bases at V and 0 bases at J, leaving 5 bases unmatched. This CDR3 spans 16 amino acids. For the CDR3, the DNA is TGTGCCAGCAGCACCGGGACAGGTCCGAACACCGGGGAGCTGTTTTTT. This codes for CASSTGTGPNTGELFF.

In this sample, this clone turned up a few times. The genes are TRBV7-2 and TRBJ2-3; D remains unclear. The V end lost 1 base, the J end lost 0 bases, and 14 bases lay between the germline ends. Germline values: CDR1 SGHTA, CDR2 FQGNSA. This CDR3 is 17 amino acids long. The CDR3 coding sequence is TGTGCCAGCAGCTTAGTAGCTGCGGCGGTTAGCACAGATACGCAGTATTTT. It translates to CASSLVAAAVSTDTQYF.

The chain recombines TRBV30 with TRBJ1-1, with D possibly TRBD1 on 5 matching bases. The germline gives CDR1 GTSNPN, CDR2 SVGIG (reference sequence). CDR3 length equals 12 residues. V lost 4 bases and J 8 bases, leaving 14 bases between the germline ends. CDR3 bases: TGTGCCTGGACACGGTCTTGGACAGAAGCTTTCTTT. Translating gives CAWTRSWTEAFF. The variable domain in full, with the rest retrieved from reference TRBV30 and TRBJ1-1, is SQTIHQWPATLVQPVGSPLSLECTVEGTSNPNLYWYRQAAGRGLQLLFYSVGIGQISSEVPQNLSASRPQDRQFILSSKKLLLSDSGFYLCAWTRSWTEAFFGQGTRLTVV.

The J gene is TRBJ2-1, the V gene TRBV7-2; D is perhaps TRBD1 (6 bases). Trimming took off 6 bases at V and 6 bases at J, with 18 bases between the two ends. The CDR3 runs 15 residues. Germline V gene data show CDR1 as SGHTA and CDR2 as FQGNSA. In nucleotides, the CDR3 is TGTGCCAGCAGTTCCACGGGACAAATAAGCAATGAGCAGTTCTTC. Translated: CASSSTGQISNEQFF.

This clone has only one observation. The chain links TRBV19 to TRBJ1-1; 7 nucleotides line up with TRBD1. This CDR3 is built from 13 residues. Germline assignment: CDR1 LNHDA and CDR2 SQIVND (reference sequence). The V segment lost 7 bases and the J segment 1 base; nucleotides outside the gene matches: 3. This chain's CDR3 is CASKGATNTEAFF. DNA of the CDR3: TGTGCCAGTAAGGGGGCGACGAACACTGAAGCTTTCTTT. Full variable domain (rest looked up from reference TRBV19 and TRBJ1-1): DGGITQSPKYLFRKEGQNVTLSCEQNLNHDAMYWYRQDPGQGLRLIYYSQIVNDFQKGDIAEGYSVSREKKESFPLTVTSAQKNPTAFYLCASKGATNTEAFFGQGTRLTVV.

The chain joins TRBV25-1 to TRBJ1-5; no clear D gene. The CDR3 is 13 residues long. The V and J ends lost 0 bases and 8 bases respectively, with 8 bases between them. Per germline, CDR1 MGHDK and CDR2 SYGVNS. The CDR3 bases are TGTGCCAGCAGTGAATATTCTGAGGAGCCCCAGCATTTT. Protein sequence: CASSEYSEEPQHF.

This chain connects TRBV30 to TRBJ1-5, with no clear D. CDR3 length: 15 residues. The V end lost 4 bases, the J end lost 0 bases, and 13 bases lay between the germline ends. Per germline, CDR1 GTSNPN and CDR2 SVGIG (reference sequence). CDR3: CAWNGGEVSNQPQHF. DNA of the CDR3: TGTGCCTGGAACGGTGGGGAGGTTAGCAATCAGCCCCAGCATTTT.

CDR3 nucleotide sequence: TGCGCCAGCAGCCAATCATTGCCGGGACAGGGGATTTACGAGCAGTACTTC. This codes for CASSQSLPGQGIYEQYF. This chain connects TRBV4-3 to TRBJ2-7, with TRBD1 identical over 10 bases. The CDR3 has 17 amino acids. Trimming at V came to 2 bases and at J to 4 bases, leaving 11 bases not matched to a gene. The V gene's germline CDR1 is LGHNA and CDR2 YSLEER.

The chain combines TRBV7-8 with TRBJ2-3, with 8 bases identical to TRBD2. CDR1 is SGHVS, CDR2 FQNEAQ, per germline. There are 18 residues in the CDR3. Unmatched junction bases numbered 13, after V lost 1 base and J lost 4 bases. The CDR3 reads CASSLGRLLRGGADTQYF. CDR3 coding DNA: TGTGCCAGCAGCTTAGGACGTCTCCTTCGGGGGGGAGCAGATACGCAGTATTTT.

The chain carries TRBV6-1 and TRBJ1-5; no reliable D call. Germline assignment: CDR1 MNHNS and CDR2 SASEGT. This CDR3 region has 14 residues. The germline V and J ends were trimmed by 7 bases and 0 bases, with 10 bases remaining between them. CDR3 loop: CASTQQNSNQPQHF. CDR3 DNA: TGTGCCAGCACGCAACAGAATAGCAATCAGCCCCAGCATTTT.

This sequence joins TRBV30 and TRBJ2-7, with 11 nucleotides matching TRBD1. The CDR3 has 15 residues. V trimming: 1 base; J trimming: 10 bases; junction bases outside the gene matches: 12. Germline lookup yields CDR1 GTSNPN and CDR2 SVGIG (reference sequence). Written as DNA, the CDR3 is TGTGCCTGGAGTGGGGTCCCGGGGGACAGGGGGGATCAGTACTTC. This translates into CAWSGVPGDRGDQYF.

This clone was seen a handful of times. The chain joins TRBV2 to TRBJ2-5, with D perhaps TRBD1 (5 bases). Per the germline V gene, CDR1 is SNHLY and CDR2 is FYNNEI. This CDR3 comprises 14 residues. Trimming took off 4 bases at V and 2 bases at J, with 11 bases between the two ends. CDR3 in amino acids: CASSGMSGQETQYF. CDR3 DNA sequence: TGTGCCAGCAGTGGTATGTCAGGGCAAGAGACCCAGTACTTC.

The rearrangement uses TRBV7-9 and TRBJ2-2; the D is unclear. Germline values: CDR1 SEHNR, CDR2 FQNEAQ (reference sequence). The length of the CDR3 is 14 residues. The V end was cut by 4 bases, the J end by 3 bases, with 9 bases between. CDR3 in DNA: TGTGCCAGCAGCTCCGCCCCGGACACCGGGGAGCTGTTTTTT. Translated, it gives CASSSAPDTGELFF.

Only a few counts were recorded for this clone. V gene TRBV6-4 combines with J gene TRBJ1-1, with TRBD1 matching over 7 bases. Germline V lookup: CDR1 MRHNA, CDR2 SNTAGT. Trimming cost V 5 bases and J 0 bases; bases outside gene matches: 6. The CDR3 has 15 amino acids. CDR3 DNA sequence: TGTGCCAGCAGTTCTTCAGGGGGTCTGAACACTGAAGCTTTCTTT. Amino acid sequence: CASSSSGGLNTEAFF.

The V gene is TRBV6-1, the J gene TRBJ2-2; D gene uncertain. Germline V gives CDR1 MNHNS, CDR2 SASEGT. V was clipped by 4 bases and J by 5 bases, with 2 bases between them. The CDR3 sequence is 11 residues long. The CDR3 sequence is CASSATGELFF. CDR3 sequence (DNA): TGTGCCAGCAGTGCTACCGGGGAGCTGTTTTTT.

This clone showed up just a few times. V is TRBV5-1 and J is TRBJ2-1; 8 positions agree with TRBD2. The CDR3 is made up of 15 amino acids. The germline V gene has CDR1 SGHRS and CDR2 YFSETQ. Trimming at V came to 2 bases and at J to 6 bases, leaving 7 bases not matched to a gene. CDR3 sequence (DNA): TGCGCCAGCAGCTTAGCGGGGGACCATTCCAATGAGCAGTTCTTC. This translates into CASSLAGDHSNEQFF.

V is TRBV9 and J is TRBJ2-7, with D tentatively TRBD2 (5 bases). CDR3 length: 13 residues. Germline-derived CDR1 and CDR2 are SGDLS and YYNGEE. Between the trimmed V and J ends, which lost 0 bases and 4 bases, there was a span of 8 bases. The CDR3 DNA is TGTGCCAGCAGCGTAGATGAGGGTTACGAGCAGTACTTC. Translated, it gives CASSVDEGYEQYF.

On this clone: A junction end diverges from the germline sequence, so it may reflect a read error. The rearrangement uses TRBV7-9 and TRBJ2-7; 12 bases map to TRBD1. Germline CDR1 SEHNR, CDR2 FQNEAQ (reference sequence). This CDR3 is 16 amino acids long. CDR3 sequence: CSSSSGTGGRGYEQYF. In nucleotides, the CDR3 is TGTTCCAGCAGCTCGGGGACAGGGGGCCGGGGGTACGAGCAGTACTTC.

V and J are TRBV30 and TRBJ2-1, with 12 bases that match TRBD2. Germline lookup yields CDR1 GTSNPN and CDR2 SVGIG (reference sequence). This CDR3 comprises 16 residues. J lost 8 bases, V lost 0 bases, and 8 bases had no gene match. The CDR3 region has the DNA TGTGCCTGGAGTGTAGGACTAGCGGGGTCCGCCGATGAGCAGTTCTTC. As protein: CAWSVGLAGSADEQFF.

V usage is TRBV9 and J usage is TRBJ2-7, with 8 bases fitting TRBD2. Per the germline V gene, CDR1 is SGDLS and CDR2 is YYNGEE. The CDR3 length is 14 residues. V shed 3 bases, J shed 7 bases, and the junction held 9 bases outside the gene matches. CDR3 in DNA: TGTGCCAGCAGCGCCGGGGGGGGGTCTAGGGAGCAGTACTTC. Translated, it gives CASSAGGGSREQYF.

The chain employs TRBV15 and TRBJ1-5; no reliable D call. V gave up 1 base and J gave up 0 bases, with 10 bases separating them. This CDR3 spans 16 amino acids. The germline V gene has CDR1 LNHNV and CDR2 YYDKDF (reference sequence). The DNA of the CDR3 is TGTGCCACCAGCAGAGCCCAGGAATATAGCAATCAGCCCCAGCATTTT. Translation gives CATSRAQEYSNQPQHF.

V is TRBV6-5 and J is TRBJ2-7; the match to TRBD1 covers 8 bases. V trimming: 4 bases; J trimming: 1 base; junction bases outside the gene matches: 6. CDR3 length equals 15 residues. The germline CDR1 and CDR2 sequences are MNHEY and SVGAGI. The CDR3 spells CASSSAGTGSYEQYF. As DNA, the CDR3 is TGTGCCAGCAGTTCAGCCGGGACAGGATCCTACGAGCAGTACTTC.

The chain combines TRBV2 with TRBJ2-3; D not resolved. The V end lost 3 bases, the J end lost 0 bases, and 4 bases lay between the germline ends. The CDR3 loop spans 13 amino acids. From germline, CDR1 is SNHLY and CDR2 FYNNEI. The CDR3 region has the DNA TGTGCCAGCAGTGATATTAGCACAGATACGCAGTATTTT. Translation: CASSDISTDTQYF.

This chain joins TRBV30 and TRBJ1-5; no reliable D call. This CDR3 contains 14 residues. V was shortened by 2 bases and J by 3 bases, with 11 bases between the two germline ends. CDR1 GTSNPN and CDR2 SVGIG come from the germline V gene (reference sequence). The CDR3 loop reads CAWSRSQFNQPQHF. CDR3 bases: TGTGCCTGGAGTCGGAGTCAATTCAATCAGCCCCAGCATTTT.

The chain joins TRBV6-1 to TRBJ2-2; TRBD1 agrees at 11 bases. The CDR3 runs 15 residues. Germline V gives CDR1 MNHNS, CDR2 SASEGT. The ends lost 7 bases at V and 7 bases at J; junction bases unmatched: 8. The chain's CDR3 is CASTLDRGLIGELFF. In nucleotides, the CDR3 is TGTGCCAGCACCTTGGACAGGGGGCTTATCGGGGAGCTGTTTTTT.

The rearrangement joins TRBV4-2 to TRBJ1-4, with 8 positions matching TRBD1. From germline, CDR1 is LGHNA and CDR2 YNFKEQ. This CDR3 is built from 15 residues. V lost 1 base and J lost 7; bases outside the gene matches: 5. CDR3 region: CASSQAQGEGEKLFF. The CDR3 DNA reads TGTGCCAGCAGCCAAGCACAGGGGGAAGGTGAAAAACTGTTTTTT.

This rearrangement joins TRBV7-9 to TRBJ1-5, with TRBD1 identical over 8 bases. This CDR3 is 15 amino acids long. Germline V gene sequence: CDR1 SEHNR, CDR2 FQNEAQ (reference sequence). V trimming: 1 base; J trimming: 4 bases; junction bases outside the gene matches: 3. This chain's CDR3 is CASSLEGQANQPQHF. The DNA for the CDR3 is TGTGCCAGCAGCTTAGAGGGACAGGCAAATCAGCCCCAGCATTTT.